The 23 T cell receptor beta chains presented below share a single source sample, sequenced in a study of cytomegalovirus exposure and HLA in healthy donors. The PCR used 60 Vbeta and 13 Jbeta primers. Profiling relied on immunoSEQ multiplex PCR, and the TCRdb table lists in-frame clones only, not all of them. The sample has about 200,000 clones; just over 75% are singletons. The material sequenced was PBMCs. The receptors shown here come from a young man in good health and CMV-seronegative.

V is TRBV7-9 and J is TRBJ1-5, with a possible D match to TRBD1 (6 bases). Trimming shortened V by 4 bases and J by 2 bases, and 18 bases separated the two germline ends. The CDR3 sequence is 17 residues long. The germline V gene encodes CDR1 SEHNR and CDR2 FQNEAQ (reference sequence). The CDR3 sequence is CASSSSSQGTGNQPQHF. The CDR3, as DNA: TGTGCCAGCAGCTCCAGCTCACAGGGTACGGGCAATCAGCCCCAGCATTTT. Combining the CDR3 with reference TRBV7-9 and TRBJ1-5 gives the whole variable domain DTGVSQNPRHKITKRGQNVTFRCDPISEHNRLYWYRQTLGQGPEFLTYFQNEAQLEKSRLLSDRFSAERPKGSFSTLEIQRTEQGDSAMYLCASSSSSQGTGNQPQHFGDGTRLSIL.

The V and J genes are TRBV11-2 and TRBJ1-4; perhaps TRBD1 as D (5 bases). CDR3 length: 19 amino acids. V lost 4 bases and J lost 1, with 22 bases in between. Germline values: CDR1 SGHAT, CDR2 FQNNGV. The CDR3 region is CASSWYPKQEIGTNEKLFF. CDR3 DNA: TGTGCCAGCAGCTGGTACCCTAAACAGGAGATAGGAACTAATGAAAAACTGTTTTTT. The full variable domain, completed using reference TRBV11-2 and TRBJ1-4, is EAGVAQSPRYKIIEKRQSVAFWCNPISGHATLYWYQQILGQGPKLLIQFQNNGVVDDSQLPKDRFSAERLKGVDSTLKIQPAKLEDSAVYLCASSWYPKQEIGTNEKLFFGSGTQLSVL.

The chain has TRBV2 and TRBJ2-1; 10 bases line up with TRBD2. The CDR3 spans 14 residues. CDR1 is SNHLY and CDR2 is FYNNEI in the germline V gene. Trimming cost V 7 bases and J 4 bases; bases outside gene matches: 4. The CDR3 bases are TGTGCCAGCATCAAGCGGGAGGGTTACAATGAGCAGTTCTTC. Translation: CASIKREGYNEQFF.

The chain has TRBV2 and TRBJ2-3, with D possibly matching TRBD2 (6 bases). Trimming removed 7 bases from V and 0 bases from J, with 17 bases in between. The CDR3 runs 16 residues. Germline V gives CDR1 SNHLY, CDR2 FYNNEI. DNA for the CDR3: TGTGCCAGCAAGGTGAAGGGCGGGGCTAGCACAGATACGCAGTATTTT. Its protein product is CASKVKGGASTDTQYF. Using reference TRBV2 and TRBJ2-3 for the parts outside the CDR3, the full variable domain is EPEVTQTPSHQVTQMGQEVILRCVPISNHLYFYWYRQILGQKVEFLVSFYNNEISEKSEIFDDQFSVERPDGSNFTLKIRSTKLEDSAMYFCASKVKGGASTDTQYFGPGTRLTVL.

This clone was detected a few times. This chain connects TRBV28 to TRBJ2-7; D is ambiguous. CDR1 is MDHEN, CDR2 SYDVKM, per germline. The germline V and J ends were trimmed by 1 base and 3 bases, with 7 bases remaining between them. The CDR3 sequence is 13 residues long. The CDR3 DNA is TGTGCCAGCAGTTTATACGGTTTCTACGAGCAGTACTTC. Translating it yields CASSLYGFYEQYF.

This clone has a single count. The J gene is TRBJ1-1, the V gene TRBV20-1; 8 bases match TRBD1. Per germline, CDR1 DFQATT and CDR2 SNEGSKA (reference sequence). J lost 7 bases, V lost 5 bases, and 3 bases had no gene match. The CDR3 contains 11 residues. DNA for the CDR3: TGCAGTGCTGGGACAGGACATGAAGCTTTCTTT. It encodes CSAGTGHEAFF.

This rearrangement joins TRBV5-1 to TRBJ1-1; 12 positions match TRBD1. The germline V gene encodes CDR1 SGHRS and CDR2 YFSETQ. V lost 4 bases to trimming and J lost 7 bases; unmatched junction nucleotides: 8. This CDR3 contains 15 residues. As DNA, the CDR3 is TGCGCCAGCAGCCCGGGGACAGGGGGCTCGAGTGAAGCTTTCTTT. Translation: CASSPGTGGSSEAFF.

This chain connects TRBV6-6 to TRBJ2-1; 9 nucleotides line up with TRBD2. The germline gives CDR1 MNHNY, CDR2 SVGAGI (reference sequence). CDR3 length: 13 residues. Germline trimming cut 6 bases from V and 8 bases from J; bases unmatched to any gene: 5. The CDR3 here is CASSTGTSYEQFF. In nucleotides, the CDR3 is TGTGCCAGCAGCACCGGGACTAGCTATGAGCAGTTCTTC.

This chain uses TRBV10-3 with TRBJ2-2, with TRBD1 matching over 12 bases. This CDR3 spans 14 amino acids. The ends lost 7 bases at V and 7 bases at J; junction bases unmatched: 4. Germline V gene sequence: CDR1 ENHRY, CDR2 SYGVKD. The CDR3 loop reads CAITGTGGDGELFF. In DNA form, the CDR3 reads TGTGCCATCACCGGGACAGGGGGCGACGGGGAGCTGTTTTTT.

The rearrangement links TRBV27 to TRBJ2-3; 7 bases line up with TRBD2. Germline values: CDR1 MNHEY, CDR2 SMNVEV (reference sequence). The CDR3 covers 16 residues. The J segment lost 2 bases and the V segment lost 2 bases, leaving 7 bases of the junction unmatched. DNA for the CDR3: TGTGCCAGCAGTTTACTCCGCGGGAGAAACACAGATACGCAGTATTTT. It yields the protein CASSLLRGRNTDTQYF.

The chain is built from TRBV28 and TRBJ1-2; 7 bases align to TRBD1. The CDR3 is 16 residues long. The germline gives CDR1 MDHEN, CDR2 SYDVKM. The J segment lost 3 bases and the V segment lost 4 bases, leaving 11 bases of the junction unmatched. This CDR3 reads CASSSNSQGVYYGYTF. DNA for the CDR3: TGTGCCAGCAGTTCAAACTCTCAGGGGGTCTACTATGGCTACACCTTC.

V and J are TRBV7-9 and TRBJ1-4, with D possibly matching TRBD1 (5 bases). The CDR3 sequence is 14 residues long. The V gene lost 5 bases and the J gene lost 4 bases, with 11 bases spanning the gap. Germline-derived CDR1 and CDR2 are SEHNR and FQNEAQ (reference sequence). The CDR3 here is CASSPGLFNEKLFF. DNA for the CDR3: TGTGCCAGCAGCCCGGGACTGTTTAATGAAAAACTGTTTTTT.

A word on this clone: Other DNA sequences within the sample encode an identical CDR3. The chain recombines TRBV5-1 with TRBJ2-2, with no clear D. Germline CDR1 and CDR2: SGHRS and YFSETQ. V dropped 0 bases and J dropped 8 bases, with 5 bases sitting between them. This CDR3 has 12 amino acids. The DNA of the CDR3 is TGCGCCAGCAGCTTGGCCGGGGGGGAGCTGTTTTTT. It codes for CASSLAGGELFF.

This clone turned up a few times. The chain couples TRBV25-1 to TRBJ1-1; possibly TRBD1 for D (6 bases). In germline, CDR1 is MGHDK, CDR2 SYGVNS. Deletions cut 3 bases from V and 5 bases from J, with 16 bases between. This CDR3 contains 15 residues. CDR3 bases: TGTGCCAGCAGTGACGCCTACAGGGTCCGGACTGAAGCTTTCTTT. Protein: CASSDAYRVRTEAFF.

The CDR3 sequence: CASISSGTGDEQFF. The CDR3 DNA follows: TGTGCCAGTATCTCTAGCGGGACTGGCGATGAGCAGTTCTTC. The V gene is TRBV19, the J gene TRBJ2-1; 9 bases fit TRBD2. Germline CDR1 is LNHDA and CDR2 is SQIVND (reference sequence). CDR3 length: 14 amino acids. V was clipped by 7 bases and J by 8 bases; unmatched bases: 9.

To note about this clone: The sample has other DNA sequences that encode this CDR3 too. The rearrangement links TRBV5-4 to TRBJ1-5; D call uncertain. The CDR3 loop spans 14 amino acids. The V gene's germline CDR1 is SGHNT and CDR2 YYREEE (reference sequence). V lost 2 bases, J lost 0 bases, and 6 bases lay in between. As DNA, the CDR3 is TGTGCCAGCAGCTTAGGAGGTAGCAATCAGCCCCAGCATTTT. Encoded protein: CASSLGGSNQPQHF. The variable domain in full, with the rest retrieved from reference TRBV5-4 and TRBJ1-5, is ETGVTQSPTHLIKTRGQQVTLRCSSQSGHNTVSWYQQALGQGPQFIFQYYREEENGRGNFPPRFSGLQFPNYSSELNVNALELDDSALYLCASSLGGSNQPQHFGDGTRLSIL.

The table lists this clone with a few counts. V and J are TRBV10-3 and TRBJ2-1; D not certain. Germline V gives CDR1 ENHRY, CDR2 SYGVKD. The CDR3 has 14 residues. Trimming took 4 bases from V and 6 from J, leaving 13 bases between them. This CDR3 reads CAISVETGGNEQFF. The CDR3 DNA is TGTGCCATCAGTGTCGAGACGGGTGGCAATGAGCAGTTCTTC.

This chain uses TRBV6-4 with TRBJ2-1; D possibly corresponds to TRBD2 (6 bases). V was pared by 2 bases and J by 3 bases, with 14 bases between. CDR3 length: 16 residues. Germline CDR1 and CDR2: MRHNA and SNTAGT. The CDR3 protein is CASSDGGGIDYNEQFF. CDR3 sequence (DNA): TGTGCCAGCAGTGACGGTGGGGGGATAGACTACAATGAGCAGTTCTTC.

This clone was seen only a few times. This rearrangement joins TRBV2 to TRBJ1-5; D is undetermined. Germline CDR1 SNHLY, CDR2 FYNNEI. The CDR3 is made up of 14 amino acids. Trimming took 7 bases from V and 7 from J, leaving 17 bases between them. This CDR3 is CASTKDGRYQPQHF. In DNA, the CDR3 is TGTGCCAGCACCAAGGACGGGAGATACCAGCCCCAGCATTTT. Looking up the rest from reference TRBV2 and TRBJ1-5 gives the full variable domain: EPEVTQTPSHQVTQMGQEVILRCVPISNHLYFYWYRQILGQKVEFLVSFYNNEISEKSEIFDDQFSVERPDGSNFTLKIRSTKLEDSAMYFCASTKDGRYQPQHFGDGTRLSIL.

This chain uses TRBV28 with TRBJ2-7, with no clear D. The CDR3 loop spans 14 amino acids. Trimming left V 5 bases short and J 2 bases short, with 13 bases between. The germline CDR1 and CDR2 sequences are MDHEN and SYDVKM. The CDR3 nucleotides are TGTGCCAGCAGTCCTCCTCAGGTTGCCTACGAGCAGTACTTC. Its translation: CASSPPQVAYEQYF.

This chain uses TRBV19 with TRBJ1-6; no clear D. The CDR3 runs to 14 residues. The V end was cut by 6 bases, the J end by 8 bases, with 14 bases between. Germline V lookup: CDR1 LNHDA, CDR2 SQIVND (reference sequence). CDR3: CASSVAGRDSPLHF. CDR3 DNA: TGTGCCAGTAGCGTTGCGGGTCGGGATTCACCCCTCCACTTT.

The chain carries TRBV4-1 and TRBJ2-1; 9 bases agree with TRBD2. This CDR3 is 20 amino acids long. V gave up 1 base and J gave up 0 bases; unmatched junction bases: 13. Germline CDR1 and CDR2: MGHRA and YSYEKL. The CDR3: CASSQGGSLAGKSSYNEQFF. The CDR3 DNA sequence: TGCGCCAGCAGCCAAGGGGGGAGCCTAGCGGGGAAGAGCTCCTACAATGAGCAGTTCTTC.

The CDR3 nucleotides read TGTGCCAGCAGACGAGGACGGGACAGCAATTCACCCCTCCACTTT. Its translation is CASRRGRDSNSPLHF. The V call is TRBV5-4, the J call TRBJ1-6; 7 bases agree with TRBD1. This CDR3 is 15 amino acids long. CDR1 and CDR2 (germline): SGHNT, YYREEE (reference sequence). V shed 5 bases and J 7 bases; nucleotides not matched to a gene: 9.